This TCR beta chain was documented in a study of shared clonotypes between healthy human individuals. For the study at large: The plates for each donor numbered three CD4 naive, three CD4 memory, two CD8 naive and one CD8 memory. Whole-study findings and limits: Sharing across four donors was highest in naive CD4 (roughly 5%) and lowest in memory CD8 (about 0.4%).

A word on this clone: The antigen remains undetermined.

Running of the assay took place at deep level. Produced via immunoSEQ multiplex PCR; TCRdb's table is partial and in-frame only. The data hold approximately 2.1 million clones, with more than 80% observed a single time. CDR1 SGHRS and CDR2 YFSETQ come from the germline V gene. V trimming: 4 bases; J trimming: 7 bases; junction bases outside the gene matches: 4. CDR3 length: 14 residues. Sequenced: naive CD4+ T cells from PBMCs. Subset denoted: CD45RA+ positively selected. The source is a man between 18 and 29 years old in good health. Some clones in this sample may be carry-over from other donors' samples. This chain uses TRBV5-1 with TRBJ2-1; 11 positions agree with TRBD1. Here the CDR3 reads CASSAGTGGNEQFF. The CDR3 DNA reads TGCGCCAGCAGCGCCGGGACAGGGGGTAATGAGCAGTTCTTC. The full variable domain, with the rest looked up from reference TRBV5-1 and TRBJ2-1, is KAGVTQTPRYLIKTRGQQVTLSCSPISGHRSVSWYQQTPGQGLQFLFEYFSETQRNKGNFPGRFSGRQFSNSRSEMNVSTLELGDSALYLCASSAGTGGNEQFFGPGTRLTVL.